The present T cell receptor beta chain was sequenced within a study of blood T cell repertoires in COVID-19. Whole-study context: Acute and convalescent COVID-19 specimens originated in the United States, Italy and Spain.

The method was immunoSEQ multiplex PCR; TCRdb's version includes in-frame clones alone and lacks a portion of them. The repertoire has fewer than 100,000 clones, around 90% of them found once; the top ten carry 0.7% to 0.9%. J gave up 0 bases and V 5 bases, and 6 bases lay outside the gene matches. This CDR3 spans 15 amino acids. Germline values: CDR1 SQVTM, CDR2 ANQGSEA. The chain recombines TRBV29-1 with TRBJ2-1; 8 positions agree with TRBD1. This clonotype was obtained from a woman older than 75 with acute or convalescent COVID-19. The sequencing sample was made of peripheral blood. CDR3 region: CSVRTGRSSYNEQFF. The CDR3 DNA reads as TGCAGCGTTCGGACAGGGAGGAGCTCCTACAATGAGCAGTTCTTC.